These 7 T cell receptor beta chains originate from one sample sequenced in a study of Tregs in tolerant kidney transplant recipients. TCRdb's table, derived via immunoSEQ multiplex PCR, lists solely in-frame clones and lacks some. The table records 100,000 to 120,000 clones, around 87% of them present only once. Source: CD4+ T cells from blood, taken before the transplant. The receptors stem from a human donor who received a combined kidney and bone marrow transplant.

V and J are TRBV4-1 and TRBJ2-3, with 11 positions matching TRBD2. CDR3 length: 17 amino acids. The V segment lost 5 bases and the J segment 2 bases; nucleotides outside the gene matches: 9. CDR1 and CDR2 from the germline V gene are MGHRA and YSYEKL. CDR3 protein: CASSSRPGLAVTDTQYF. In DNA form, the CDR3 reads TGCGCCAGCAGCAGCCGCCCGGGACTAGCGGTCACAGATACGCAGTATTTT.

The chain is built from TRBV4-3 and TRBJ2-2, with 7 bases that match TRBD2. Germline V gene lookup returns CDR1 LGHNA and CDR2 YSLEER. The length of the CDR3 is 17 residues. Trimming cost V 3 bases and J 4 bases; bases outside gene matches: 11. CDR3 sequence (DNA): TGCGCCAGCAGCCAGCCCCGGGGGTGGGAGGGCACCGGGGAGCTGTTTTTT. It encodes CASSQPRGWEGTGELFF.

The chain links TRBV6-5 to TRBJ2-7, with TRBD2 matching 11 bases. CDR1 and CDR2 (germline): MNHEY, SVGAGI. There are 15 residues in the CDR3. V was pared by 6 bases and J by 2 bases, with 6 bases of the junction left unmatched. The CDR3, as DNA: TGTGCCAGCAGATTCCTAGCGGGAGGACCCTACGAGCAGTACTTC. Its translation is CASRFLAGGPYEQYF.

This chain joins TRBV2 and TRBJ1-5; TRBD1 matches at 11 bases. Trimming at V came to 5 bases and at J to 3 bases, leaving 3 bases not matched to a gene. This CDR3 region has 15 residues. In germline, CDR1 is SNHLY, CDR2 FYNNEI. This CDR3 reads CASSRDRGSNQPQHF. CDR3 bases: TGTGCCAGCAGTCGGGACAGGGGGTCCAATCAGCCCCAGCATTTT. Using reference TRBV2 and TRBJ1-5 for the parts outside the CDR3, the full variable domain is EPEVTQTPSHQVTQMGQEVILRCVPISNHLYFYWYRQILGQKVEFLVSFYNNEISEKSEIFDDQFSVERPDGSNFTLKIRSTKLEDSAMYFCASSRDRGSNQPQHFGDGTRLSIL.

The rearrangement uses TRBV30 and TRBJ2-2; 10 positions agree with TRBD2. The CDR3 has 15 amino acids. The germline V gene has CDR1 GTSNPN and CDR2 SVGIG (reference sequence). The V segment lost 3 bases and the J segment 6 bases; nucleotides outside the gene matches: 7. The CDR3 loop reads CAWSRASGSSGELFF. The CDR3 DNA reads as TGTGCCTGGAGCCGGGCTAGCGGGAGTTCCGGGGAGCTGTTTTTT.

The chain carries TRBV19 and TRBJ1-3; maybe TRBD1 (6 bases). V lost 5 bases to trimming and J lost 0 bases, with 8 bases between them. The CDR3 extends over 14 amino acids. Germline V lookup: CDR1 LNHDA, CDR2 SQIVND (reference sequence). In nucleotides, the CDR3 is TGTGCCAGTAGTGCAGGGGTCTCTGGAAACACCATATATTTT. Translation: CASSAGVSGNTIYF.

The chain joins TRBV19 to TRBJ2-7; 8 bases match TRBD1. Germline V gene lookup returns CDR1 LNHDA and CDR2 SQIVND (reference sequence). V gave up 6 bases and J gave up 2 bases; unmatched junction bases: 9. This CDR3 spans 15 amino acids. The DNA for the CDR3 is TGTGCCAGTAGCGAATCGCGGACAGGGACCTACGAGCAGTACTTC. Encoded protein: CASSESRTGTYEQYF.